The rows below give T cell receptor beta chains drawn from one sample of a study of T cells in Graves' hyperthyroidism and ophthalmopathy. MiXCR, applied by TCRdb to the multiplex PCR reads, yields one record per CDR3 protein. The sample consists of under 400,000 distinct CDR3 sequences, over 20% of them appearing once. Sample: blood. The receptors originated from a woman in her 50s with Graves' hyperthyroidism. CDR3s include the opening cysteine and the closing phenylalanine or tryptophan. Each record gives: CDR3 protein, CDR3 DNA, D gene, clone size, J gene, V gene. The D gene is left open where the match is weak. Size is omitted from some rows. Given values are once, few, many or a class for expanded clones.

CDR3aa: CATSRRRPSTDTQYF; CDR3nt: TGTGCCACCAGCAGACGCCGTCCTAGCACAGATACGCAGTATTTT; d_gene: NA; abundance: many; j_gene: TRBJ2-3; v_gene: TRBV15
CDR3aa: CSAQSQRARSLNEQFF; CDR3nt: TGCAGTGCTCAATCCCAAAGGGCTAGGTCCCTCAATGAGCAGTTCTTC; d_gene: NA; abundance: NA; j_gene: TRBJ2-1; v_gene: TRBV20-1
CDR3aa: CASSLRVLRDRGKTPSTDTQYF; CDR3nt: TGTGCCAGCAGCTTAAGAGTATTAAGGGACAGGGGAAAAACCCCTAGCACAGATACGCAGTATTTT; d_gene: TRBD1; abundance: few; j_gene: TRBJ2-3; v_gene: TRBV7-9
CDR3aa: CASSLGAGSRGNIQYF; CDR3nt: TGTGCCAGCAGTTTGGGGGCAGGGTCTCGTGGGAACATTCAGTACTTC; d_gene: NA; abundance: NA; j_gene: TRBJ2-4; v_gene: TRBV28
CDR3aa: CASSLAQQGNQPQHF; CDR3nt: TGTGCCAGCAGCTTAGCCCAACAGGGTAATCAGCCCCAGCATTTT; d_gene: NA; abundance: NA; j_gene: TRBJ1-5; v_gene: TRBV7-9
CDR3aa: CASSLAGQNTGELFF; CDR3nt: TGCGCCAGCAGCTTGGCGGGACAGAACACCGGGGAGCTGTTTTTT; d_gene: NA; abundance: many; j_gene: TRBJ2-2; v_gene: TRBV5-1
CDR3aa: CAMGRGQPQHF; CDR3nt: TGTGCCATGGGTCGGGGCCAGCCCCAGCATTTT; d_gene: NA; abundance: many; j_gene: TRBJ1-5; v_gene: TRBV30
CDR3aa: CASSLRQAGELFF; CDR3nt: TGTGCTAGCAGCTTAAGACAGGCCGGGGAGCTGTTTTTT; d_gene: NA; abundance: many; j_gene: TRBJ2-2; v_gene: TRBV7-7
CDR3aa: CASSLDGGLAFF; CDR3nt: TGCGCCAGCAGCTTGGATGGAGGGCTGGCTTTCTTT; d_gene: NA; abundance: medium-sized; j_gene: TRBJ1-1; v_gene: TRBV5-1
CDR3aa: CASSPPPGGSYNEQFF; CDR3nt: TGTGCCAGCTCACCACCACCAGGAGGATCCTACAATGAGCAGTTCTTC; d_gene: NA; abundance: many; j_gene: TRBJ2-1; v_gene: TRBV18
CDR3aa: CASSSTSGTGTYNEQFF; CDR3nt: TGTGCCAGCAGCTCTACATCCGGGACAGGGACCTACAATGAGCAGTTCTTC; d_gene: TRBD1; abundance: many; j_gene: TRBJ2-1; v_gene: TRBV7-9
CDR3aa: CAIKGAMNSPLHF; CDR3nt: TGTGCCATCAAGGGGGCTATGAATTCACCCCTCCACTTT; d_gene: TRBD1; abundance: NA; j_gene: TRBJ1-6; v_gene: TRBV10-3
CDR3aa: CASSVPGGSSGETQYF; CDR3nt: TGTGCCAGCAGCGTTCCCGGCGGGAGTTCGGGGGAGACCCAGTACTTC; d_gene: TRBD2; abundance: few; j_gene: TRBJ2-5; v_gene: TRBV9
CDR3aa: CASSSKGQGVEAFF; CDR3nt: TGTGCCAGCAGCTCAAAAGGACAGGGTGTTGAAGCTTTCTTT; d_gene: TRBD1; abundance: few; j_gene: TRBJ1-1; v_gene: TRBV7-3
CDR3aa: CASRLTGTEEQFF; CDR3nt: TGTGCCAGCAGATTAACTGGGACAGAAGAGCAGTTCTTC; d_gene: TRBD1; abundance: NA; j_gene: TRBJ2-1; v_gene: TRBV5-5
CDR3aa: CASRGTGIGEKLFF; CDR3nt: TGTGCCAGCAGGGGGACAGGTATCGGGGAAAAACTGTTTTTT; d_gene: TRBD1; abundance: NA; j_gene: TRBJ1-4; v_gene: TRBV28
CDR3aa: CASSSAGGGTQYF; CDR3nt: TGTGCCAGCAGCTCCGCCGGGGGGGGTACGCAGTATTTT; d_gene: TRBD2; abundance: many; j_gene: TRBJ2-3; v_gene: TRBV7-6
CDR3aa: CASSLEGTSEAQYF; CDR3nt: TGCGCCAGCAGCTTGGAGGGGACTAGCGAGGCGCAGTATTTT; d_gene: TRBD2; abundance: NA; j_gene: TRBJ2-3; v_gene: TRBV5-1
CDR3aa: CASSRDRARANVLTF; CDR3nt: TGTGCCAGCAGCCGGGACAGGGCTAGGGCCAACGTCCTGACTTTC; d_gene: TRBD1; abundance: few; j_gene: TRBJ2-6; v_gene: TRBV3-1
CDR3aa: CASTGSYNSPLHF; CDR3nt: TGTGCCAGTACCGGGAGCTATAATTCACCCCTCCACTTT; d_gene: NA; abundance: NA; j_gene: TRBJ1-6; v_gene: TRBV19